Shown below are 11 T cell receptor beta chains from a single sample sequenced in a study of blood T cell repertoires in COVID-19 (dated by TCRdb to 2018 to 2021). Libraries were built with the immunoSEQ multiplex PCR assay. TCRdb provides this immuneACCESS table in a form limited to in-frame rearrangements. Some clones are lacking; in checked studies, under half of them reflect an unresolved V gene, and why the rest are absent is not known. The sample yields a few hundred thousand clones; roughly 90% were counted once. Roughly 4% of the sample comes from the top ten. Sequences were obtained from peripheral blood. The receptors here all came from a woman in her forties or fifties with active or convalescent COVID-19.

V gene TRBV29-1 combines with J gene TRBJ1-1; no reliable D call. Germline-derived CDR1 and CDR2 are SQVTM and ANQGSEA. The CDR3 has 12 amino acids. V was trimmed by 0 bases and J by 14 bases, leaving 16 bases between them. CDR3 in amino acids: CSVEDGSPGTFF. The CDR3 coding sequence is TGCAGCGTTGAAGATGGGTCGCCAGGAACCTTCTTT.

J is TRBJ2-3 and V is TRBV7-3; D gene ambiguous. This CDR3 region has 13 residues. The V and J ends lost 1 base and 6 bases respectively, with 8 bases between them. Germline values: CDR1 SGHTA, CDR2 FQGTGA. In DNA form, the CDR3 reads TGTGCCAGCAGCTTAAACATGGAGGATACGCAGTATTTT. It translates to CASSLNMEDTQYF.

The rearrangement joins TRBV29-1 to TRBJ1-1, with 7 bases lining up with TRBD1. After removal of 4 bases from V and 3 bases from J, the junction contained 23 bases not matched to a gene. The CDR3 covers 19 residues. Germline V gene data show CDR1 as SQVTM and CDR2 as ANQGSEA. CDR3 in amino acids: CSVAAGGTFTPYLDTEAFF. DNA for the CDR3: TGCAGCGTTGCGGCAGGGGGTACTTTTACTCCGTATTTGGACACTGAAGCTTTCTTT.

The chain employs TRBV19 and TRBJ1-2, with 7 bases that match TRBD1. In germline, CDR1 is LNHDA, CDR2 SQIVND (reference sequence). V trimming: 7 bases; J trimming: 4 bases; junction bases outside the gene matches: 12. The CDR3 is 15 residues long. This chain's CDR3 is CASTPLSDRSYGYTF. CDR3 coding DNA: TGTGCCAGTACCCCTCTTTCGGACAGGAGCTATGGCTACACCTTC.

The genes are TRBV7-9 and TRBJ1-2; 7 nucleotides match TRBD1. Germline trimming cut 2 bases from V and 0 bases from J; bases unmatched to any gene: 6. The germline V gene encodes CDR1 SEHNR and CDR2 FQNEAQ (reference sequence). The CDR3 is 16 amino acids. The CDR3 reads CASSLLQGEANYGYTF. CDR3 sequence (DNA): TGTGCCAGCAGCTTATTGCAGGGGGAAGCTAACTATGGCTACACCTTC.

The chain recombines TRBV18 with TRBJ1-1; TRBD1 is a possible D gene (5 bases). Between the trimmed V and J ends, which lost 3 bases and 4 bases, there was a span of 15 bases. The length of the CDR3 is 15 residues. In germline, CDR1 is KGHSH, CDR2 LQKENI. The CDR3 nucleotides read TGTGCCAGCTCACCCCAACAGGAAATCAGCACTGAAGCTTTCTTT. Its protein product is CASSPQQEISTEAFF.

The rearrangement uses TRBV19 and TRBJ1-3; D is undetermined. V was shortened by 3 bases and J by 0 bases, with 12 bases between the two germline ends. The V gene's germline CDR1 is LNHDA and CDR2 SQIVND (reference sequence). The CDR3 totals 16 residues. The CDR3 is CASSIIHLSSGNTIYF. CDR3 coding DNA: TGTGCCAGTAGTATTATTCACTTGAGCTCTGGAAACACCATATATTTT.

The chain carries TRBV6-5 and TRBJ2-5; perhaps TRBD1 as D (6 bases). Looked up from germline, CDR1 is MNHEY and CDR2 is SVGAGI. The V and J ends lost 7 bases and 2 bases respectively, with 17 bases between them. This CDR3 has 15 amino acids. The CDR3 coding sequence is TGTGCCAGCACCGCTCTGGGTGGACAGCAAGAGACCCAGTACTTC. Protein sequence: CASTALGGQQETQYF.

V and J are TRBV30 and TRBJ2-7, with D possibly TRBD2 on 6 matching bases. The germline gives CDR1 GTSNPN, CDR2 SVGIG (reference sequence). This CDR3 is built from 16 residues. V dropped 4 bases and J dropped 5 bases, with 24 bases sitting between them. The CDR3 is CAWKRRVWSSVHEQYF. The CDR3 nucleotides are TGTGCCTGGAAGAGGAGGGTCTGGTCTAGCGTCCACGAGCAGTACTTC.

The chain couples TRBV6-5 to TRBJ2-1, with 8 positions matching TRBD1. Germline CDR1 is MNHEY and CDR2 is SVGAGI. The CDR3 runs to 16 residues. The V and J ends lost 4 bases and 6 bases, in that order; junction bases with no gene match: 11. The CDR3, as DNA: TGTGCCAGCAGTTCCGCCGCCGGGACAGGTACCAATGAGCAGTTCTTC. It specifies CASSSAAGTGTNEQFF.

The chain's CDR3 is CASSSRTGGIYGYTF. DNA for the CDR3: TGTGCCAGCAGCTCTCGCACAGGGGGGATCTATGGCTACACCTTC. This rearrangement joins TRBV5-4 to TRBJ1-2; 8 nucleotides align to TRBD1. Trimming removed 3 bases from V and 4 bases from J; junction bases left unmatched: 8. CDR1 and CDR2 (germline): SGHNT, YYREEE (reference sequence). This CDR3 has 15 residues. Supplemented by reference TRBV5-4 and TRBJ1-2, the full variable domain reads ETGVTQSPTHLIKTRGQQVTLRCSSQSGHNTVSWYQQALGQGPQFIFQYYREEENGRGNFPPRFSGLQFPNYSSELNVNALELDDSALYLCASSSRTGGIYGYTFGSGTRLTVV.